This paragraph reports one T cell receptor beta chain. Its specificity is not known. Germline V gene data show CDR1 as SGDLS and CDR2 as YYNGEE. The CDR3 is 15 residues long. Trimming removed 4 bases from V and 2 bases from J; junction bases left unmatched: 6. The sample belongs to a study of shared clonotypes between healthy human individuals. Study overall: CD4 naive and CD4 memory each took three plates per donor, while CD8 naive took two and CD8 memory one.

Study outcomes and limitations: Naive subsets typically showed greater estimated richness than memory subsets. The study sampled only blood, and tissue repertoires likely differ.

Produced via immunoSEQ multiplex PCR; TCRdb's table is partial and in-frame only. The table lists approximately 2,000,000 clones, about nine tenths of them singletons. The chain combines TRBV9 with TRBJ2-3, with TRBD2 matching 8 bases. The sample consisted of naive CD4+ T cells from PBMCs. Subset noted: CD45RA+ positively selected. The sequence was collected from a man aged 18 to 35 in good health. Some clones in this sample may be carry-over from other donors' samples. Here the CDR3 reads CASSPGTRITDTQYF. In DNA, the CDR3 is TGTGCCAGCAGCCCCGGGACTAGAATCACAGATACGCAGTATTTT. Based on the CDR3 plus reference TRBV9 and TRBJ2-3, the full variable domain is DSGVTQTPKHLITATGQRVTLRCSPRSGDLSVYWYQQSLDQGLQFLIQYYNGEERAKGNILERFSAQQFPDLHSELNLSSLELGDSALYFCASSPGTRITDTQYFGPGTRLTVL.